Following are 25 T cell receptor beta chains from one sample sequenced in a study of blood T cell repertoires in COVID-19. The data were produced by immunoSEQ multiplex PCR, yet TCRdb's version contains in-frame clones alone and is incomplete. Of around 100,000 clones listed, about 90% are singletons. What was sequenced was peripheral blood. The receptors shown here come from a human donor with active COVID-19. The donor label of this sample is uncertain.

The chain uses TRBV7-8 and TRBJ1-2; possible D gene TRBD1, 5 bases. CDR1 SGHVS and CDR2 FQNEAQ come from the germline V gene. This CDR3 contains 14 residues. The ends were cut back, 6 bases at V and 4 bases at J, with 15 bases in the middle. The CDR3 loop reads CASSRQGLGYGYTF. The CDR3, as DNA: TGTGCCAGCAGTCGGCAGGGTTTAGGCTATGGCTACACCTTC.

The chain joins TRBV28 to TRBJ1-1; D is possibly TRBD1 (6 bases). Germline V gene sequence: CDR1 MDHEN, CDR2 SYDVKM. V was shortened by 1 base and J by 1 base, with 13 bases between the two germline ends. CDR3 length: 16 residues. CDR3 amino acids: CASSLSTGLGNTEAFF. DNA of the CDR3: TGTGCCAGCAGTTTATCCACAGGGCTGGGGAACACTGAAGCTTTCTTT.

The chain uses TRBV24-1 and TRBJ1-1, with 7 nucleotides matching TRBD1. Losses at the gene ends were 9 bases for V and 0 bases for J; bases not matched to a gene: 3. The CDR3 is made up of 13 amino acids. The germline gives CDR1 KGHDR, CDR2 SFDVKD. The CDR3 DNA is TGTGCCACCCCGGGACAGCTGAACACTGAAGCTTTCTTT. As protein: CATPGQLNTEAFF.

The chain uses TRBV7-6 and TRBJ1-4; a weak D match, TRBD1 (5 bases). CDR3 length equals 16 residues. CDR1 SGHVS and CDR2 FNYEAQ come from the germline V gene. Between the trimmed V and J ends, which lost 2 bases and 6 bases, there was a span of 16 bases. In DNA form, the CDR3 reads TGTGCCAGCAGCTTATCCCAGGGTAGAGGTGATGAAAAACTGTTTTTT. The encoded protein is CASSLSQGRGDEKLFF.

The V and J genes are TRBV5-6 and TRBJ2-7, with TRBD1 as a possible D gene (5 bases). Germline lookup yields CDR1 SGHDT and CDR2 YYEEEE. CDR3 length: 14 residues. V was shortened by 0 bases and J by 5 bases, with 12 bases between the two germline ends. The CDR3 reads CASSLVAGSDEQYF. CDR3 sequence (DNA): TGTGCCAGCAGCTTGGTGGCAGGGTCGGACGAGCAGTACTTC.

The V call is TRBV19, the J call TRBJ2-3; 16 bases fit TRBD2. Germline V gene sequence: CDR1 LNHDA, CDR2 SQIVND (reference sequence). J was trimmed by 8 bases and V by 6 bases; bases with no gene match: 8. The CDR3 totals 16 residues. CDR3 bases: TGTGCCAGTAGCGGACCGGGGACTAGCGGGGGGGTTACGCAGTATTTT. As protein: CASSGPGTSGGVTQYF.

The V and J genes are TRBV3-1 (or the pseudogene TRBV3-2) and TRBJ2-3, with 10 bases identical to TRBD2. V lost 1 base and J lost 4; bases outside the gene matches: 5. Germline CDR1 and CDR2: LGHDT and YNNKEL (reference sequence). The CDR3 runs to 16 residues. The CDR3 here is CASSQGTSGGADTQYF. CDR3 DNA sequence: TGTGCCAGCAGCCAAGGGACCAGCGGGGGGGCAGATACGCAGTATTTT.

The chain couples TRBV5-4 to TRBJ2-2; TRBD2 is a possible D gene (5 bases). The CDR3 is 14 amino acids. CDR1 is SGHNT and CDR2 is YYREEE in the germline V gene (reference sequence). V was clipped by 3 bases and J by 5 bases, with 11 bases between them. The DNA for the CDR3 is TGTGCCAGCAGCTCACCGGACTCGACCGGGGAGCTGTTTTTT. Its translation: CASSSPDSTGELFF. The full variable domain, completed using reference TRBV5-4 and TRBJ2-2, is ETGVTQSPTHLIKTRGQQVTLRCSSQSGHNTVSWYQQALGQGPQFIFQYYREEENGRGNFPPRFSGLQFPNYSSELNVNALELDDSALYLCASSSPDSTGELFFGEGSRLTVL.

The gene calls are TRBV28 and TRBJ2-7; no clear D. The CDR3 is 16 amino acids. Germline-derived CDR1 and CDR2 are MDHEN and SYDVKM. The germline V and J ends were trimmed by 6 bases and 2 bases, with 20 bases remaining between them. Written as DNA, the CDR3 is TGTGCCAGCAGACCCAACGAACAGTCTACCCCCTACGAGCAGTACTTC. It encodes CASRPNEQSTPYEQYF.

Here the CDR3 DNA reads TGTGCCAGCAGTCGGTCCCCCAGGGATCAGCCCCAGCATTTT. It encodes CASSRSPRDQPQHF. The chain recombines TRBV6-5 with TRBJ1-5, with D tentatively TRBD1 (5 bases). V was clipped by 5 bases and J by 5 bases, with 13 bases between them. This CDR3 is 14 amino acids long. Per germline, CDR1 MNHEY and CDR2 SVGAGI.

The chain employs TRBV2 and TRBJ2-5, with D hard to call. V dropped 6 bases and J dropped 2 bases, with 13 bases sitting between them. The germline gives CDR1 SNHLY, CDR2 FYNNEI. This CDR3 is 14 amino acids long. In nucleotides, the CDR3 is TGTGCCAGCAGAGGAAGGAGCACACAAGAGACCCAGTACTTC. As protein: CASRGRSTQETQYF.

The gene calls are TRBV24-1 and TRBJ1-5; 9 positions agree with TRBD1. Unmatched junction bases numbered 10, after V lost 2 bases and J lost 6 bases. Germline assignment: CDR1 KGHDR and CDR2 SFDVKD. The CDR3 length is 17 residues. For the CDR3, the DNA is TGTGCCACCAGTGATTCAACCGCCGGGACAGGGAGTCAGCCCCAGCATTTT. Protein: CATSDSTAGTGSQPQHF.

This chain uses TRBV19 with TRBJ2-3, with 9 bases aligning to TRBD1. This CDR3 has 16 residues. V trimming: 5 bases; J trimming: 2 bases; junction bases outside the gene matches: 8. From germline, CDR1 is LNHDA and CDR2 SQIVND (reference sequence). CDR3 residues: CASSPRDRGATDTQYF. As DNA, the CDR3 is TGTGCCAGTAGTCCACGCGACAGGGGGGCCACAGATACGCAGTATTTT.

The chain combines TRBV5-4 with TRBJ2-7, with D possibly being TRBD2 (6 bases). CDR1 is SGHNT and CDR2 is YYREEE in the germline V gene (reference sequence). The CDR3 contains 13 residues. The V and J ends lost 4 bases and 3 bases respectively, with 11 bases between them. DNA for the CDR3: TGTGCCAGCAGCAATCCCGGGGGCTACGAGCAGTACTTC. As protein: CASSNPGGYEQYF.

This clone was found once. The rearrangement uses TRBV29-1 and TRBJ1-1, with 9 positions matching TRBD1. This CDR3 spans 12 amino acids. J gave up 12 bases and V 7 bases, and 12 bases lay outside the gene matches. Germline V lookup: CDR1 SQVTM, CDR2 ANQGSEA. In nucleotides, the CDR3 is TGCAGCGCTGATACAGGGGGCGAAAGAACTTTCTTT. Its translation is CSADTGGERTFF.

The rearrangement uses TRBV6-1 and TRBJ2-7; the match to TRBD2 covers 11 bases. The CDR3 totals 18 residues. CDR1 is MNHNS, CDR2 SASEGT, per germline. Trimming took 2 bases from V and 3 from J; bases not matched to a gene: 12. As DNA, the CDR3 is TGTGCCAGCAGTGAACCCCGCCTAGCGGGGGGCTTAATCTACGAGCAGTACTTC. Translation: CASSEPRLAGGLIYEQYF.

V usage is TRBV7-2 and J usage is TRBJ1-6, with D possibly TRBD1 on 5 matching bases. The CDR3 is 14 amino acids. V was pared by 1 base and J by 8 bases, with 9 bases between. Looked up from germline, CDR1 is SGHTA and CDR2 is FQGNSA. CDR3 coding DNA: TGTGCCAGCAGCTTAGGGGCAGGGCATTCACCCCTCCACTTT. Translated: CASSLGAGHSPLHF.

The chain combines TRBV4-1 with TRBJ2-5, with no clear D. CDR1 and CDR2 (germline): MGHRA, YSYEKL. Trimming pared 1 base from V and 5 bases from J, leaving 11 bases between. CDR3 size: 14 residues. DNA for the CDR3: TGCGCCAGCAGCCAAGTTGGTAGCTTGGAGACCCAGTACTTC. Its translation is CASSQVGSLETQYF.

The chain links TRBV6-5 to TRBJ2-2; D is perhaps TRBD2 (6 bases). Germline V lookup: CDR1 MNHEY, CDR2 SVGAGI. The length of the CDR3 is 16 residues. V was trimmed by 4 bases and J by 2 bases, leaving 14 bases between them. CDR3 DNA: TGTGCCAGCAGTTCAGGTGGAGGGGCCAACACCGGGGAGCTGTTTTTT. This codes for CASSSGGGANTGELFF.

This clone was detected only once. V gene TRBV7-6 combines with J gene TRBJ2-3, with TRBD2 matching over 7 bases. The J segment lost 5 bases and the V segment lost 0 bases, leaving 14 bases of the junction unmatched. The CDR3 has 18 residues. CDR1 SGHVS and CDR2 FNYEAQ come from the germline V gene. CDR3 sequence: CASSLASPRGDRIDTQYF. CDR3 sequence (DNA): TGTGCCAGCAGCTTAGCATCACCACGGGGGGATCGGATAGATACGCAGTATTTT.

The V and J genes are TRBV19 and TRBJ2-1; the D gene is possibly TRBD2 (7 bases). CDR1 and CDR2 from the germline V gene are LNHDA and SQIVND (reference sequence). V lost 5 bases and J 3 bases, leaving 14 bases between the germline ends. The CDR3 spans 15 residues. The CDR3 region has the DNA TGTGCCAGTAGTTCACGGAGGGGGGGCTACAATGAGCAGTTCTTC. It is translated as CASSSRRGGYNEQFF. Based on the CDR3 plus reference TRBV19 and TRBJ2-1, the full variable domain is DGGITQSPKYLFRKEGQNVTLSCEQNLNHDAMYWYRQDPGQGLRLIYYSQIVNDFQKGDIAEGYSVSREKKESFPLTVTSAQKNPTAFYLCASSSRRGGYNEQFFGPGTRLTVL.

The genes are TRBV28 and TRBJ1-1; TRBD1 aligns across 11 bases. Looked up from germline, CDR1 is MDHEN and CDR2 is SYDVKM. The CDR3 extends over 14 amino acids. V was pared by 6 bases and J by 5 bases, with 5 bases of the junction left unmatched. CDR3 sequence reads: CASSSGQGGTEAFF. CDR3 coding DNA: TGTGCCAGCAGCTCGGGACAGGGGGGGACTGAAGCTTTCTTT.

V usage is TRBV5-5 and J usage is TRBJ1-6; the match to TRBD1 covers 7 bases. The V and J ends lost 3 bases and 8 bases, in that order; junction bases with no gene match: 5. The CDR3 is made up of 14 amino acids. Per the germline V gene, CDR1 is SGHKS and CDR2 is YYEKEE (reference sequence). CDR3 DNA: TGTGCCAGCAGCTGGGGGACAGTCTATTCACCCCTCCACTTT. Protein: CASSWGTVYSPLHF. The full variable domain, rest sourced from reference TRBV5-5 and TRBJ1-6, is DAGVTQSPTHLIKTRGQQVTLRCSPISGHKSVSWYQQVLGQGPQFIFQYYEKEERGRGNFPDRFSARQFPNYSSELNVNALLLGDSALYLCASSWGTVYSPLHFGNGTRLTVT.

V is TRBV20-1 and J is TRBJ1-2, with 8 nucleotides matching TRBD1. The CDR3 extends over 12 amino acids. CDR1 is DFQATT, CDR2 SNEGSKA, per germline (reference sequence). V lost 3 bases, J lost 12 bases, and 9 bases stayed unmatched. For the CDR3, the DNA is TGCAGTGCTAGTCAGACAGGGGTTAGAAACACCTTC. As protein: CSASQTGVRNTF.

V is TRBV5-4 and J is TRBJ2-3, with TRBD1 matching 12 bases. Germline V gives CDR1 SGHNT, CDR2 YYREEE (reference sequence). Trimming removed 3 bases from V and 2 bases from J; junction bases left unmatched: 10. The CDR3 length is 18 residues. CDR3 in amino acids: CASSYDLGQGAHTDTQYF. DNA of the CDR3: TGTGCCAGCAGCTACGACCTGGGACAGGGGGCCCACACAGATACGCAGTATTTT.